This note documents a single T cell receptor (beta chain) sequence. Antigen specificity is unknown. In germline, CDR1 is MNHEY, CDR2 SMNVEV (reference sequence). There are 18 residues in the CDR3. J gave up 1 base and V 1 base, and 10 bases lay outside the gene matches. These data come from a study of esophageal squamous cell carcinoma under preoperative chemotherapy. Study background: TCR repertoires were profiled from both peripheral blood T cells and tumor-infiltrating lymphocytes. Study-wide points: Chemotherapy was followed by significantly higher TCR diversity in peripheral T cells only, not tumor-infiltrating lymphocytes. Post-treatment tumor-infiltrating lymphocytes appeared partly derived from peripheral T cells migrating into the tumor.

TCRdb itself ran the PCR reads through MiXCR, one entry per CDR3 protein. The repertoire includes around 14,000 distinct CDR3 sequences, less than 65% of them detected once, and about 53% sits in the top ten. The time point was: before preoperative PTX-NDP chemotherapy. Paclitaxel-nedaplatin chemotherapy was given to patients ahead of their surgery. This specimen was taken from a patient given preoperative chemotherapy. The chain joins TRBV27 to TRBJ2-5; 9 bases align to TRBD1. This sequence was found in a human donor with esophageal squamous cell carcinoma. The donor label of this sample is uncertain. The CDR3 bases are TGTGCCAGCAGTTTATTCCGCCCGACAGGGGGGTTCCAAGAGACCCAGTACTTC. Its protein is CASSLFRPTGGFQETQYF.